The 9 T cell receptor beta chains given below trace back to one sample, sequenced in a study of molecular identifiers for immune sequencing clone quantification. TCRdb reprocessed the PCR reads via MiXCR and lists one record per CDR3 protein. The sample has over 600,000 distinct CDR3 sequences, just under 20% seen once. Sample: naive CD8+ T cells from blood, with Jurkat cell RNA spiked in. Stated subset: FACS-sorted CD8+CD4-CCR7+CD45RA+ naive T cells. These TCRs come from a human donor in good health. Some libraries in this study had Jurkat cell RNA spiked in.

The chain combines TRBV2 with TRBJ1-1; D is perhaps TRBD1 (5 bases). Deletions cut 4 bases from V and 8 bases from J, with 29 bases between. The CDR3 loop spans 18 amino acids. Germline CDR1 is SNHLY and CDR2 is FYNNEI. CDR3 nucleotides: TGTGCCAGCAGTGGGGAGGACGGGGGAGTCTGGCCCTTGAGCGAAGCTTTCTTT. Its protein product is CASSGEDGGVWPLSEAFF. The full variable domain, its missing parts supplied by reference TRBV2 and TRBJ1-1, is EPEVTQTPSHQVTQMGQEVILRCVPISNHLYFYWYRQILGQKVEFLVSFYNNEISEKSEIFDDQFSVERPDGSNFTLKIRSTKLEDSAMYFCASSGEDGGVWPLSEAFFGQGTRLTVV.

The chain uses TRBV19 and TRBJ1-5, with 10 bases aligning to TRBD1. This CDR3 is 16 amino acids long. The J segment lost 7 bases and the V segment lost 1 base, leaving 7 bases of the junction unmatched. Germline V CDR1 and CDR2: LNHDA, SQIVND (reference sequence). CDR3 nucleotides: TGTGCCAGTAGTATAGGGACAGGGGGGATATACCAGCCCCAGCATTTT. This codes for CASSIGTGGIYQPQHF.

Remarks on this clonotype: A read error may explain this, as a much larger clone is one base away. The CDR3 carries no conserved terminal phenylalanine or tryptophan, so it likely arises from a read error. V and J are TRBV27 and TRBJ1-1; D perhaps matches TRBD1 (6 bases). V was clipped by 3 bases and J by 6 bases, with 11 bases between them. The CDR3 is 13 amino acids. The germline CDR1 and CDR2 sequences are MNHEY and SMNVEV (reference sequence). This CDR3 reads CASSFQGSAEAFL. DNA of the CDR3: TGTGCCAGCAGTTTCCAGGGGTCGGCTGAAGCTTTCCTT.

This clonotype was seen ten or more times. This chain uses TRBV6-5 with TRBJ2-2; D may be TRBD1 (7 bases). Germline V CDR1 and CDR2: MNHEY, SVGAGI. This CDR3 region has 16 residues. V lost 8 bases and J 1 base, leaving 17 bases between the germline ends. For the CDR3, the DNA is TGTGCCAGCGGGCCCGTCAGGGGGGAGAACACCGGGGAGCTGTTTTTT. It is translated as CASGPVRGENTGELFF.

This clonotype was detected only a few times. The chain recombines TRBV4-2 with TRBJ1-2; no definite D call. V lost 0 bases to trimming and J lost 3 bases, with 8 bases between them. This CDR3 is 14 amino acids long. CDR1 is LGHNA and CDR2 is YNFKEQ in the germline V gene. As DNA, the CDR3 is TGTGCCAGCAGCCAAGATGTGGGATACTATGGCTACACCTTC. Amino acid sequence: CASSQDVGYYGYTF.

With respect to this clonotype: Given a much more abundant clone one base away, this may be a read error. The chain recombines TRBV4-1 with TRBJ2-7; 9 bases are a match to TRBD2. There are 17 residues in the CDR3. Germline assignment: CDR1 MGHRA and CDR2 YSYEKL. As DNA, the CDR3 is TGCGCCAGCAGCCAAGATACCCAGCTAGCGGGGTCCTACGGGCAGTACTTC. Its protein is CASSQDTQLAGSYGQYF.

On this clonotype itself: A much larger clonotype is one base distant, so this may be a read error. The V gene is TRBV11-2, the J gene TRBJ1-1; the D is unclear. Trimming pared 1 base from V and 9 bases from J, leaving 9 bases between. The CDR3 is 12 residues long. CDR1 is SGHAT and CDR2 is FQNNGV in the germline V gene. For the CDR3, the DNA is TGTGCCAGCAGCTTAGGGAGGCACAAAGCTTTCTTT. Amino acids: CASSLGRHKAFF.

Concerning this clonotype itself: A read error may account for a junction end that differs from germline. The rearrangement uses TRBV15 and TRBJ2-5; 7 nucleotides line up with TRBD2. This CDR3 spans 14 amino acids. CDR1 is LNHNV and CDR2 is YYDKDF in the germline V gene (reference sequence). Here the CDR3 reads CATGSGAYQETQYF. The CDR3, as DNA: TGTGCCACCGGCAGCGGGGCGTACCAAGAGACCCAGTACTTC.

About this clonotype: Given a much more abundant clone one base away, this may be a read error. The genes are TRBV15 and TRBJ1-1; unclear D gene. The CDR3 is made up of 16 amino acids. V shed 5 bases and J shed 5 bases, with 21 bases lying between them. Germline lookup yields CDR1 LNHNV and CDR2 YYDKDF (reference sequence). CDR3 protein: CATSAGGPRIGTEAFF. The CDR3 nucleotides are TGTGCCACCAGCGCCGGCGGGCCCCGTATTGGGACTGAAGCTTTCTTT.